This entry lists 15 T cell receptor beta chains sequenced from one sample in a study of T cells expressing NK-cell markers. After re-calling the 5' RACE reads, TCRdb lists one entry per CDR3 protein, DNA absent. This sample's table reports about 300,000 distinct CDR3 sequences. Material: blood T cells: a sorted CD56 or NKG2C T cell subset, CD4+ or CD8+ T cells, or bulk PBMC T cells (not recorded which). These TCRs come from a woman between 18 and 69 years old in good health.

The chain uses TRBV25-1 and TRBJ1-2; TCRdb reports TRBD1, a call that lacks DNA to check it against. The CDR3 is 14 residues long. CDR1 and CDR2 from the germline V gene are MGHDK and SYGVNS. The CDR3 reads CASSESGQGYGYTF.

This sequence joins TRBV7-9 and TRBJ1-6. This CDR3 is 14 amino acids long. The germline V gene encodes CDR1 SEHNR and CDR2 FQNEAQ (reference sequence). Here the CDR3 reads CASSFVQNNSPLHF.

This CDR3 is CASSLLWNTGELFF. The chain couples TRBV27 to TRBJ2-2. This CDR3 is built from 14 residues. Germline V gives CDR1 MNHEY, CDR2 SMNVEV (reference sequence).

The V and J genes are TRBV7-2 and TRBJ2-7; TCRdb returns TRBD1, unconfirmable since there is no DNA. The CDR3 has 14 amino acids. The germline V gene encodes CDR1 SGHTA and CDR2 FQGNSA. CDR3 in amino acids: CASSSSGQGYEQYF.

The CDR3 protein is CASSASGGYGYTF. V usage is TRBV25-1 and J usage is TRBJ1-2. Germline V gene lookup returns CDR1 MGHDK and CDR2 SYGVNS. The CDR3 has 13 amino acids.

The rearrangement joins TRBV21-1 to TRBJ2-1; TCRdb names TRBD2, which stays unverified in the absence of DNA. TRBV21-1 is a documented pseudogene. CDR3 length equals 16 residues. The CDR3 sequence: CASSERLGLVNNEQFF.

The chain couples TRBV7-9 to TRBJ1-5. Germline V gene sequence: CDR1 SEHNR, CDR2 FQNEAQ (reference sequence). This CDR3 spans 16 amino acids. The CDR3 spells CASSLDGVNGNQPQHF.

CDR3 in amino acids: CSAPGAFSTDTQYF. The gene calls are TRBV20-1 and TRBJ2-3. The germline V gene encodes CDR1 DFQATT and CDR2 SNEGSKA (reference sequence). The CDR3 sequence is 14 residues long.

CDR3 in amino acids: CASSRGLNGELFF. V and J are TRBV2 and TRBJ2-2; absent DNA, TCRdb's TRBD1 call cannot be checked. Germline V lookup: CDR1 SNHLY, CDR2 FYNNEI. The CDR3 sequence is 13 residues long.

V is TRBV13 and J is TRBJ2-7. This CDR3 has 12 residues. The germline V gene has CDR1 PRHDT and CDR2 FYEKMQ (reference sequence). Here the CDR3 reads CASSLGVNEQYF.

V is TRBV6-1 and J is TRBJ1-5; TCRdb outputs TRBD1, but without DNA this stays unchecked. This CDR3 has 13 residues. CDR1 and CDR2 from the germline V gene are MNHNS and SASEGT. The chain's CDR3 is CASRGGGSQPQHF.

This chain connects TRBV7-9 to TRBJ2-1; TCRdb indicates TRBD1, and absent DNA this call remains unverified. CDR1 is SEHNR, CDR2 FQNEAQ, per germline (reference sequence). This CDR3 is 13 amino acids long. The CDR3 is CASSLGGPDEQFF. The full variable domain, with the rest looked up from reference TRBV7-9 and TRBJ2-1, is DTGVSQNPRHKITKRGQNVTFRCDPISEHNRLYWYRQTLGQGPEFLTYFQNEAQLEKSRLLSDRFSAERPKGSFSTLEIQRTEQGDSAMYLCASSLGGPDEQFFGPGTRLTVL.

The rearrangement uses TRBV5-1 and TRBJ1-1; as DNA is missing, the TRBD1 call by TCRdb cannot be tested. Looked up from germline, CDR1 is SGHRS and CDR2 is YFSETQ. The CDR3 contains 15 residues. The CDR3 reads CASSSFGQVNTEAFF. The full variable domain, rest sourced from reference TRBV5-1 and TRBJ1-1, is KAGVTQTPRYLIKTRGQQVTLSCSPISGHRSVSWYQQTPGQGLQFLFEYFSETQRNKGNFPGRFSGRQFSNSRSEMNVSTLELGDSALYLCASSSFGQVNTEAFFGQGTRLTVV.

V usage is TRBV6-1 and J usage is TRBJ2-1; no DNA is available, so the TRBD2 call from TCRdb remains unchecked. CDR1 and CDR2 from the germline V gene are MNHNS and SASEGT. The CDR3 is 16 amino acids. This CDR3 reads CASSPRTSGGASEQFF.

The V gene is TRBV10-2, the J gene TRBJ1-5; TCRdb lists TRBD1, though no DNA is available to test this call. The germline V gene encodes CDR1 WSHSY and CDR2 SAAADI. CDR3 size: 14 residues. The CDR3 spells CASQGQGYNQPQHF.